This passage covers 19 T cell receptor beta chains from one sample sequenced in a study of T cell responses to AZD1222 COVID-19 vaccine. The table came from immunoSEQ multiplex PCR; TCRdb's copy has only in-frame clones and leaves some out. The sample has around 130,000 clones; 91% are singletons. This sample comprised peripheral blood, obtained on day 0 of AZD1222 vaccination. The source is an adult in good health.

The chain employs TRBV19 and TRBJ1-1; D is uncertain. V lost 6 bases, J lost 1 base, and 9 bases lay in between. Germline CDR1 reads LNHDA; CDR2 reads SQIVND (reference sequence). The CDR3 is 13 residues long. DNA of the CDR3: TGTGCCAGTAGGCAACAGCCGAACACTGAAGCTTTCTTT. The encoded protein is CASRQQPNTEAFF.

The chain carries TRBV19 and TRBJ1-3, with 8 positions matching TRBD1. The CDR3 is 14 residues long. Per germline, CDR1 LNHDA and CDR2 SQIVND (reference sequence). Trimming removed 5 bases from V and 3 bases from J; junction bases left unmatched: 3. The CDR3 is CASSPGGYGNTIYF. The CDR3 bases are TGTGCCAGTAGTCCAGGGGGCTATGGAAACACCATATATTTT.

The J gene is TRBJ1-5, the V gene TRBV2; 7 bases agree with TRBD1. Germline assignment: CDR1 SNHLY and CDR2 FYNNEI. Trimming at V came to 3 bases and at J to 5 bases, leaving 7 bases not matched to a gene. This CDR3 has 15 amino acids. CDR3 sequence reads: CASSDMSGGDQPQHF. CDR3 nucleotide sequence: TGTGCCAGCAGTGATATGTCAGGGGGGGATCAGCCCCAGCATTTT.

The rearrangement uses TRBV7-9 and TRBJ2-7; the match to TRBD2 covers 8 bases. Germline V gene sequence: CDR1 SEHNR, CDR2 FQNEAQ (reference sequence). The CDR3 covers 13 residues. Trimming removed 5 bases from V and 3 bases from J; junction bases left unmatched: 3. The CDR3 region has the DNA TGTGCCAGCAGCCAAACTAGCGGCTACGAGCAGTACTTC. Translating gives CASSQTSGYEQYF.

V gene TRBV12-5 combines with J gene TRBJ2-5; D remains ambiguous. Trimming took off 6 bases at V and 1 base at J, with 6 bases between the two ends. The length of the CDR3 is 12 residues. Germline CDR1 reads LGHNT; CDR2 reads FRNRAP. CDR3 in amino acids: CASGERQETQYF. The CDR3 coding sequence is TGTGCTAGTGGAGAACGCCAAGAGACCCAGTACTTC.

This clone turned up a few times. V and J are TRBV6-5 and TRBJ2-7, with D unclear. This CDR3 has 15 residues. Per germline, CDR1 MNHEY and CDR2 SVGAGI. The V end lost 7 bases, the J end lost 0 bases, and 16 bases lay between the germline ends. The CDR3: CASNPRGTFSYEQYF. DNA of the CDR3: TGTGCCAGCAATCCCCGTGGTACTTTCTCCTACGAGCAGTACTTC.

The chain links TRBV19 to TRBJ1-2; D may be TRBD1 (5 bases). Trimming shortened V by 3 bases and J by 4 bases, and 9 bases separated the two germline ends. This CDR3 is 13 amino acids long. Germline CDR1 and CDR2: LNHDA and SQIVND (reference sequence). This CDR3 reads CASSISQGYGYTF. For the CDR3, the DNA is TGTGCCAGTAGTATCAGCCAGGGCTATGGCTACACCTTC.

The CDR3 nucleotides are TGTGCCACCAGTGATTATAGCGGGACTAGCACAGATACGCAGTATTTT. It specifies CATSDYSGTSTDTQYF. V gene TRBV24-1 combines with J gene TRBJ2-3; 8 nucleotides agree with TRBD2. Germline V gene data show CDR1 as KGHDR and CDR2 as SFDVKD. The V and J ends lost 2 bases and 0 bases, in that order; junction bases with no gene match: 3. The CDR3 is made up of 16 amino acids.

The rearrangement uses TRBV28 and TRBJ1-2; no definite D call. This CDR3 contains 12 residues. Germline CDR1 reads MDHEN; CDR2 reads SYDVKM. Trimming removed 6 bases at V and 4 bases at J, with 9 bases between. The CDR3 sequence: CASRGFGYGYTF. The CDR3 region has the DNA TGTGCCAGCAGGGGTTTCGGCTATGGCTACACCTTC.

V usage is TRBV10-1 and J usage is TRBJ2-1; D not resolved. The germline CDR1 and CDR2 sequences are WNHNN and SYGVQD (reference sequence). The CDR3 covers 11 residues. V was pared by 5 bases and J by 10 bases, with 9 bases between. The CDR3: CASSHLGEQFF. CDR3 sequence (DNA): TGCGCCAGCAGTCACCTGGGAGAGCAGTTCTTC.

The V call is TRBV5-6, the J call TRBJ1-1, with D unclear. Germline lookup yields CDR1 SGHDT and CDR2 YYEEEE. The V end lost 2 bases, the J end lost 2 bases, and 7 bases lay between the germline ends. This CDR3 has 13 residues. The CDR3 sequence is CASSFRANTEAFF. The CDR3 DNA reads TGTGCCAGCAGCTTTCGGGCAAACACTGAAGCTTTCTTT. The complete variable domain, with remaining parts taken from reference TRBV5-6 and TRBJ1-1, reads DAGVTQSPTHLIKTRGQQVTLRCSPKSGHDTVSWYQQALGQGPQFIFQYYEEEERQRGNFPDRFSGHQFPNYSSELNVNALLLGDSALYLCASSFRANTEAFFGQGTRLTVV.

The chain links TRBV20-1 to TRBJ2-7; no reliable D call. CDR3 length: 11 amino acids. Germline V lookup: CDR1 DFQATT, CDR2 SNEGSKA (reference sequence). CDR3 DNA sequence: TGCAGCAGTGCCCACGGTGGGGAGCAGTACTTC. Translated, it gives CSSAHGGEQYF.

This clone appeared a few times. This chain uses TRBV20-1 with TRBJ2-7; D uncertain. Germline CDR1 reads DFQATT; CDR2 reads SNEGSKA (reference sequence). The CDR3 spans 14 residues. The germline V and J ends were trimmed by 6 bases and 3 bases, with 18 bases remaining between them. CDR3 sequence: CSASSGVGNYEQYF. The CDR3 DNA is TGCAGTGCCAGTTCGGGCGTTGGGAACTACGAGCAGTACTTC.

The rearrangement links TRBV19 to TRBJ1-6, with TRBD1 matching 11 bases. The CDR3 has 16 residues. The germline CDR1 and CDR2 sequences are LNHDA and SQIVND (reference sequence). Germline trimming cut 3 bases from V and 8 bases from J; bases unmatched to any gene: 6. CDR3 bases: TGTGCCAGTAGTATTCTCGGGACAGGGGGTGATTCACCCCTCCACTTT. Its protein product is CASSILGTGGDSPLHF.

This chain connects TRBV5-8 to TRBJ2-1; tentative D call: TRBD2 (6 bases). The CDR3 totals 16 residues. CDR1 and CDR2 from the germline V gene are SGHTS and YDEGEE. With 4 bases removed from V and 8 bases from J, the gap between germline ends came to 22 bases. CDR3 amino acids: CASSRGRVLIADEQFF. The CDR3 bases are TGTGCCAGCAGCCGGGGCAGGGTTTTAATAGCGGATGAGCAGTTCTTC. The whole variable domain, filled in from reference TRBV5-8 and TRBJ2-1, reads EAGVTQSPTHLIKTRGQQATLRCSPISGHTSVYWYQQALGLGLQFLLWYDEGEERNRGNFPPRFSGRQFPNYSSELNVNALELEDSALYLCASSRGRVLIADEQFFGPGTRLTVL.

The chain carries TRBV24-1 and TRBJ1-5; a weak D match, TRBD1 (6 bases). Germline CDR1 is KGHDR and CDR2 is SFDVKD. V lost 6 bases and J lost 2, with 7 bases in between. This CDR3 is 13 amino acids long. The CDR3 DNA reads as TGTGCCACCAGTAACAGGGGCAATCAGCCCCAGCATTTT. Amino acids: CATSNRGNQPQHF.

This clone was seen once. V usage is TRBV27 and J usage is TRBJ1-3, with no clear D. The germline V gene encodes CDR1 MNHEY and CDR2 SMNVEV (reference sequence). The CDR3 loop spans 12 amino acids. Trimming left V 7 bases short and J 0 bases short, with 4 bases between. The CDR3 sequence: CASKGSGNTIYF. DNA for the CDR3: TGTGCCAGCAAGGGCTCTGGAAACACCATATATTTT.

The chain employs TRBV7-9 and TRBJ1-3; a weak D match, TRBD1 (6 bases). The CDR3 covers 15 residues. V gave up 4 bases and J gave up 0 bases, with 10 bases separating them. The germline CDR1 and CDR2 sequences are SEHNR and FQNEAQ (reference sequence). The DNA of the CDR3 is TGTGCCAGCAGCTCGAACAGGGTCTCTGGAAACACCATATATTTT. This encodes CASSSNRVSGNTIYF.

This clone has only one observation. The V gene is TRBV6-6, the J gene TRBJ2-7; D perhaps matches TRBD1 (6 bases). This CDR3 is built from 11 residues. Germline loops: CDR1 MNHNY, CDR2 SVGAGI (reference sequence). V was clipped by 9 bases and J by 3 bases, with 9 bases between them. The chain's CDR3 is CASGQNYEQYF. The CDR3 coding sequence is TGTGCCAGTGGACAGAACTACGAGCAGTACTTC.